The clone carrying this T cell receptor beta chain was observed a handful of times. What it recognizes is unknown. Extracted RNA was reverse transcribed, and the resulting cDNA served as sequencing template. The method was immunoSEQ multiplex PCR; TCRdb's version includes in-frame clones alone and lacks a portion of them. The table records roughly 280,000 clones, over 45% of them present only once. These data are taken from a study of CD8+ T cells in alopecia areata. Study-level results: Scalp clonality and expanded CD8+ clones among the top 100 fell significantly with tofacitinib. Normal scalp showed lower clonality than lesional scalp, especially alopecia totalis/universalis.

Treatment described: oral pan-JAK inhibitor, 5-10 mg twice daily. Collected material from alopecia areata patients comprised lesional scalp punch biopsies and peripheral blood. This CDR3 has 15 amino acids. The V gene end was trimmed by 4 bases and the J gene end by 5 bases; junction bases not matched to a gene: 9. Looked up from germline, CDR1 is SGHDN and CDR2 is FVKESK. The input for sequencing was CD4+ T cells sorted from blood, taken at week 52, from a patient treated with tofacitinib. The origin of this receptor is a human donor with alopecia areata. The chain has TRBV14 and TRBJ2-7; the match to TRBD1 covers 9 bases. The CDR3 DNA reads as TGTGCCAGCAGCCGTTCCGGGACAGGGAGGAACGAGCAGTACTTC. This encodes CASSRSGTGRNEQYF.